These 28 T cell receptor beta chains originate from one sample sequenced in a study of control samples from healthy donors and cancer patients. TCRdb's table, derived via immunoSEQ multiplex PCR, lists solely in-frame clones and lacks some. In the table there are about 160,000 clones, about 94% of which are singletons. Sequencing was carried out using PBMCs. Every receptor here comes from a man between 60 and 75 years old with colorectal cancer.

V is TRBV19 and J is TRBJ1-5; D perhaps matches TRBD1 (6 bases). Germline CDR1 and CDR2: LNHDA and SQIVND (reference sequence). Trimming stripped 4 bases from V and 2 bases from J, with 9 bases between. The CDR3 is 14 residues long. This CDR3 is CASSTGVGNQPQHF. The CDR3 nucleotides are TGTGCCAGTAGTACAGGGGTGGGCAATCAGCCCCAGCATTTT.

The chain links TRBV3-1 (or the pseudogene TRBV3-2) to TRBJ2-2, with unresolved D. CDR3 length: 13 amino acids. Trimming shortened V by 2 bases and J by 6 bases, and 7 bases separated the two germline ends. The germline V gene has CDR1 LGHDT and CDR2 YNNKEL (reference sequence). CDR3 in DNA: TGTGCCAGCAGCCAACAGATAGCCGGGGAGCTGTTTTTT. It yields the protein CASSQQIAGELFF.

J is TRBJ1-1 and V is TRBV9; no clear D. The ends were cut back, 1 base at V and 1 base at J, with 5 bases in the middle. This CDR3 spans 13 amino acids. Germline CDR1 reads SGDLS; CDR2 reads YYNGEE. The CDR3 DNA follows: TGTGCCAGCAGCGTAAATCAGAACACTGAAGCTTTCTTT. As protein: CASSVNQNTEAFF.

V gene TRBV6-5 combines with J gene TRBJ1-6, with unresolved D. This CDR3 has 14 residues. The germline V gene encodes CDR1 MNHEY and CDR2 SVGAGI. Trimming pared 2 bases from V and 4 bases from J, leaving 6 bases between. CDR3 DNA sequence: TGTGCCAGCAGTTACGGGCAGTATAATTCACCCCTCCACTTT. It translates to CASSYGQYNSPLHF.

The chain employs TRBV30 and TRBJ2-7; D not resolved. The germline CDR1 and CDR2 sequences are GTSNPN and SVGIG (reference sequence). V lost 1 base and J 2 bases, leaving 9 bases between the germline ends. The CDR3 length is 13 residues. The CDR3 DNA is TGTGCCTGGAGTGCCGGCCCCCCCTACGAGCAGTACTTC. Translated: CAWSAGPPYEQYF.

This sequence joins TRBV11-2 and TRBJ2-5; D unclear. This CDR3 has 14 amino acids. The germline CDR1 and CDR2 sequences are SGHAT and FQNNGV. The V gene lost 0 bases and the J gene lost 4 bases, with 9 bases spanning the gap. In nucleotides, the CDR3 is TGTGCCAGCAGCTTAGATCTAGGTCGAGAGACCCAGTACTTC. Amino acids: CASSLDLGRETQYF.

In this sample, this clone turned up once. This sequence joins TRBV5-4 and TRBJ1-1, with D uncertain. Trimming took off 0 bases at V and 0 bases at J, with 9 bases between the two ends. The CDR3 totals 15 residues. Germline V gives CDR1 SGHNT, CDR2 YYREEE (reference sequence). The CDR3 is CASSLDSSVNTEAFF. The DNA of the CDR3 is TGTGCCAGCAGCTTGGACAGCTCTGTGAACACTGAAGCTTTCTTT.

The V and J genes are TRBV5-5 and TRBJ2-1; TRBD2 is a possible D gene (5 bases). Germline-derived CDR1 and CDR2 are SGHKS and YYEKEE (reference sequence). Deletions cut 4 bases from V and 4 bases from J, with 24 bases between. CDR3 length: 18 amino acids. The CDR3 region is CASSLHPGIHNEYNEQFF. The DNA of the CDR3 is TGTGCCAGCAGCCTTCATCCGGGAATCCATAATGAGTACAATGAGCAGTTCTTC.

This rearrangement joins TRBV19 to TRBJ2-7; 9 bases are a match to TRBD1. V was clipped by 3 bases and J by 6 bases; unmatched bases: 9. Germline-derived CDR1 and CDR2 are LNHDA and SQIVND (reference sequence). The CDR3 runs 15 residues. The CDR3 reads CASSIKGQGYSEQYF. CDR3 coding DNA: TGTGCCAGTAGTATTAAGGGACAGGGTTATTCCGAGCAGTACTTC. Together with reference TRBV19 and TRBJ2-7, the CDR3 gives the full variable domain: DGGITQSPKYLFRKEGQNVTLSCEQNLNHDAMYWYRQDPGQGLRLIYYSQIVNDFQKGDIAEGYSVSREKKESFPLTVTSAQKNPTAFYLCASSIKGQGYSEQYFGPGTRLTVT.

This chain joins TRBV7-2 and TRBJ1-1, with no clear D. V was clipped by 6 bases and J by 0 bases, with 8 bases between them. The CDR3 runs 13 residues. Germline lookup yields CDR1 SGHTA and CDR2 FQGNSA. CDR3 residues: CASSPQLNTEAFF. CDR3 bases: TGTGCCAGCAGTCCACAACTGAACACTGAAGCTTTCTTT.

The rearrangement joins TRBV7-9 to TRBJ1-5; 8 bases line up with TRBD1. In germline, CDR1 is SEHNR, CDR2 FQNEAQ (reference sequence). The CDR3 totals 17 residues. Unmatched junction bases numbered 11, after V lost 1 base and J lost 6 bases. CDR3 amino acids: CASSLGVGTGLGQPQHF. DNA of the CDR3: TGTGCCAGCAGCTTAGGAGTCGGGACAGGATTAGGTCAGCCCCAGCATTTT.

This chain joins TRBV19 and TRBJ2-4; TRBD1 matches 8 bases. Germline assignment: CDR1 LNHDA and CDR2 SQIVND (reference sequence). Trimming took 5 bases from V and 0 from J; bases not matched to a gene: 6. The length of the CDR3 is 16 residues. The CDR3 bases are TGTGCCAGTAGTCCCGGGACAGGCTCAGCCAAAAACATTCAGTACTTC. Its protein is CASSPGTGSAKNIQYF.

This clone occurred once. The chain employs TRBV27 and TRBJ2-7; 7 bases map to TRBD1. The CDR3 runs to 15 residues. Germline V gives CDR1 MNHEY, CDR2 SMNVEV (reference sequence). V dropped 5 bases and J dropped 2; count of bases not matched to a gene: 9. The CDR3 sequence: CASSVDDRVAYEQYF. DNA of the CDR3: TGTGCCAGCAGTGTAGACGACAGGGTAGCCTACGAGCAGTACTTC.

This clone showed up just a few times. The J gene is TRBJ2-5, the V gene TRBV5-4, with 11 bases fitting TRBD2. The CDR3 length is 16 residues. Germline loops: CDR1 SGHNT, CDR2 YYREEE (reference sequence). V lost 3 bases and J lost 1; bases outside the gene matches: 5. CDR3 sequence reads: CASSSGTSGSQETQYF. The CDR3, as DNA: TGTGCCAGCAGCTCCGGGACTAGCGGTTCCCAAGAGACCCAGTACTTC.

The chain joins TRBV12-3 or TRBV12-4 to TRBJ1-1, with D hard to call. This CDR3 comprises 12 residues. The germline V and J ends were trimmed by 8 bases and 3 bases, with 10 bases remaining between them. CDR3: CASGRGHTEAFF. CDR3 in DNA: TGTGCCAGCGGTCGAGGTCACACTGAAGCTTTCTTT.

The chain has TRBV7-9 and TRBJ2-7, with 9 bases aligning to TRBD2. This CDR3 comprises 15 residues. V lost 1 base to trimming and J lost 6 bases; unmatched junction nucleotides: 7. CDR1 is SEHNR, CDR2 FQNEAQ, per germline (reference sequence). Written as DNA, the CDR3 is TGTGCCAGCAGCTTAGAGGCGGGAGGGTATGGCGAGCAGTACTTC. It translates to CASSLEAGGYGEQYF.

The genes are TRBV6-6 and TRBJ2-4; 8 bases line up with TRBD1. The J segment lost 9 bases and the V segment lost 5 bases, leaving 15 bases of the junction unmatched. The germline V gene encodes CDR1 MNHNY and CDR2 SVGAGI (reference sequence). The CDR3 has 16 residues. CDR3 DNA: TGTGCCAGCAGTCCAGGACAGGGAGGATTGAGAAGCATTCAGTACTTC. Its translation is CASSPGQGGLRSIQYF.

The chain joins TRBV12-3 or TRBV12-4 to TRBJ1-1, with D possibly TRBD1 on 6 matching bases. The V end was cut by 8 bases, the J end by 5 bases, with 12 bases between. There are 12 residues in the CDR3. CDR3 bases: TGTGCCAGCGAGGGGGGCGTAACTGAAGCTTTCTTT. Residues: CASEGGVTEAFF.

DNA of the CDR3: TGTGCCAGCAGCTTAGACGGAGCGGGCTCCTACAATGAGCAGTTCTTC. It specifies CASSLDGAGSYNEQFF. The V gene is TRBV11-3, the J gene TRBJ2-1; D is perhaps TRBD2 (6 bases). This CDR3 comprises 16 residues. Per germline, CDR1 SGHNT and CDR2 YENEEA. V was shortened by 0 bases and J by 0 bases, with 9 bases between the two germline ends.

The V and J genes are TRBV19 and TRBJ2-6; D not certain. Germline lookup yields CDR1 LNHDA and CDR2 SQIVND (reference sequence). The V gene lost 3 bases and the J gene lost 2 bases, with 8 bases spanning the gap. The CDR3 length is 15 residues. The CDR3 DNA sequence: TGTGCCAGTAGTATCCCGGGTACTGGGGCCAACGTCCTGACTTTC. This gives the protein CASSIPGTGANVLTF.

V usage is TRBV4-3 and J usage is TRBJ2-1; D unclear. Trimming shortened V by 0 bases and J by 7 bases, and 13 bases separated the two germline ends. This CDR3 has 15 residues. Germline V lookup: CDR1 LGHNA, CDR2 YSLEER. CDR3 in amino acids: CASSQDRASYNEQFF. The CDR3 DNA follows: TGCGCCAGCAGCCAAGATAGGGCCAGCTATAATGAGCAGTTCTTC.

The rearrangement links TRBV27 to TRBJ1-1, with 10 nucleotides matching TRBD1. Germline V gene lookup returns CDR1 MNHEY and CDR2 SMNVEV (reference sequence). The CDR3 is 14 residues long. Trimming at V came to 3 bases and at J to 9 bases, leaving 7 bases not matched to a gene. In DNA, the CDR3 is TGTGCCAGCAGTTTGGGGACAGGGGCGGTGAAAGCTTTCTTT. Translated, it gives CASSLGTGAVKAFF.

Only a few counts were recorded for this clone. The chain couples TRBV7-2 to TRBJ1-6, with TRBD1 identical over 8 bases. J gave up 4 bases and V 5 bases, and 4 bases lay outside the gene matches. The CDR3 consists of 15 residues. CDR1 and CDR2 from the germline V gene are SGHTA and FQGNSA. The CDR3 sequence: CASSTRTGYNSPLHF. As DNA, the CDR3 is TGTGCCAGCAGCACCAGGACAGGGTATAATTCACCCCTCCACTTT.

This clone was counted a few times. The junction departs from the called germline gene at one end, perhaps through a read error. The chain is built from TRBV5-1 and TRBJ2-7; TRBD1 agrees at 10 bases. This CDR3 has 14 residues. Germline assignment: CDR1 SGHRS and CDR2 YFSETQ. CDR3 coding DNA: TGCGCCAGCAGCCGGCAGGGACAGGGGTCCAAGGGGGACTTC. It codes for CASSRQGQGSKGDF.

The V call is TRBV5-1, the J call TRBJ2-2; D perhaps matches TRBD2 (5 bases). Germline V gene sequence: CDR1 SGHRS, CDR2 YFSETQ. Trimming removed 0 bases from V and 3 bases from J, with 9 bases in between. The CDR3 consists of 15 residues. For the CDR3, the DNA is TGCGCCAGCAGCTTGGAGTGGCGGGACACCGGGGAGCTGTTTTTT. Translating it yields CASSLEWRDTGELFF.

The chain joins TRBV4-2 to TRBJ2-1, with no clear D. Per germline, CDR1 LGHNA and CDR2 YNFKEQ. The germline V and J ends were trimmed by 0 bases and 9 bases, with 6 bases remaining between them. This CDR3 contains 12 residues. Here the CDR3 reads CASSQEESEQFF. In DNA, the CDR3 is TGTGCCAGCAGCCAAGAAGAGAGTGAGCAGTTCTTC.

The chain's CDR3 is CASSLSGGGNQPQHF. CDR3 nucleotide sequence: TGTGCCAGCAGCCTATCAGGGGGCGGCAATCAGCCCCAGCATTTT. The rearrangement uses TRBV6-2 or TRBV6-3 and TRBJ1-5, with 8 bases matching TRBD1. The CDR3 loop spans 15 amino acids. The germline V gene encodes CDR1 MNHEY and CDR2 SVGEGT. J gave up 2 bases and V 6 bases, and 6 bases lay outside the gene matches.

The chain links TRBV18 to TRBJ2-4; possibly TRBD1 or TRBD2 for D (5 bases each). Germline V gives CDR1 KGHSH, CDR2 LQKENI. V dropped 2 bases and J dropped 5 bases, with 10 bases sitting between them. CDR3 length equals 14 residues. CDR3 in DNA: TGTGCCAGCTCACCAGGGACGGCTGAAAACATTCAGTACTTC. Protein sequence: CASSPGTAENIQYF.